This entry is about one TCR beta chain. What it binds is not known. The data are from a study of cytomegalovirus exposure and HLA in healthy donors. The repertoire was sequenced with immunoSEQ multiplex PCR; TCRdb's copy has only in-frame clones and lacks some. The sample shows about 130,000 clones, approximately 90% of them seen only once. The CDR3 is made up of 18 amino acids. Trimming removed 4 bases from V and 8 bases from J; junction bases left unmatched: 19. Germline values: CDR1 MGHRA, CDR2 YSYEKL. Overall study results and limits: Using the classifier, cytomegalovirus status was reportedly diagnosed with high specificity and sensitivity.

Sequences were obtained from PBMCs. The sequence came from a woman in her 30s in good health and CMV-seropositive. The chain employs TRBV4-1 and TRBJ2-4; 8 bases are a match to TRBD2. The CDR3 loop is CASSPTSQRGFEGDIQYF. The CDR3 bases are TGCGCCAGCAGCCCTACCTCACAGCGGGGGTTTGAGGGGGACATTCAGTACTTC.